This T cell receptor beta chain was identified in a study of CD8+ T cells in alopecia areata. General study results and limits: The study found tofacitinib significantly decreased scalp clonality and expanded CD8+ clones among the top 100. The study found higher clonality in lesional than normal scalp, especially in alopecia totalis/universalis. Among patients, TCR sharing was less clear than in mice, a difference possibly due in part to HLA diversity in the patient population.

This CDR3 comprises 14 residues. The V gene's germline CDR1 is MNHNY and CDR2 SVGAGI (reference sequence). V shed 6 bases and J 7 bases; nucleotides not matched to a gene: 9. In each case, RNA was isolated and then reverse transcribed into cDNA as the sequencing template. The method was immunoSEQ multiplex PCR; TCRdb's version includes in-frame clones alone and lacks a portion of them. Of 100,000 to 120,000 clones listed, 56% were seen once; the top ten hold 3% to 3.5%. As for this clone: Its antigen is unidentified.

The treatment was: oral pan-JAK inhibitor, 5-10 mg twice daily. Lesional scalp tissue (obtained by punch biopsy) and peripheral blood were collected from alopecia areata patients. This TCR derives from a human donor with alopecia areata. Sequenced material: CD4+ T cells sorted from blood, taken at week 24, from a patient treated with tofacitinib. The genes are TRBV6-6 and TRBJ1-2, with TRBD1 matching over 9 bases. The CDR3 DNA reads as TGTGCCAGCAGAACAGGGGGCGCCCCGGGTGGCTACACCTTC. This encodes CASRTGGAPGGYTF.